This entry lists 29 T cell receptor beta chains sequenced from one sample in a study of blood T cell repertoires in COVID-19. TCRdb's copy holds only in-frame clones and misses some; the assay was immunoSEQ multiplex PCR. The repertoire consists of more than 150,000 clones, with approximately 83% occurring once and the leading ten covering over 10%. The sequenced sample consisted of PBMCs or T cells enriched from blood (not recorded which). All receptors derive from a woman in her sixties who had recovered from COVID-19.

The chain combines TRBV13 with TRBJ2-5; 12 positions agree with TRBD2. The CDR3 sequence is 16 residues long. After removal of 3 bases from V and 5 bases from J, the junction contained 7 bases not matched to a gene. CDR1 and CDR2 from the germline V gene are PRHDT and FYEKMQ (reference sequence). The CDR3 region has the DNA TGTGCCAGCAGCTTTACGTTACTAGCGGGGGGCGAGACCCAGTACTTC. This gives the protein CASSFTLLAGGETQYF.

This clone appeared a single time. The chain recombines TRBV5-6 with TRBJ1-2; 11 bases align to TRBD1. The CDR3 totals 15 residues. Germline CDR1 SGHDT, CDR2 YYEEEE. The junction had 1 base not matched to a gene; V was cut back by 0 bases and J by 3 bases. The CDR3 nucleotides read TGTGCCAGCAGCTTGGGGACAGGGGGCGACTATGGCTACACCTTC. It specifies CASSLGTGGDYGYTF.

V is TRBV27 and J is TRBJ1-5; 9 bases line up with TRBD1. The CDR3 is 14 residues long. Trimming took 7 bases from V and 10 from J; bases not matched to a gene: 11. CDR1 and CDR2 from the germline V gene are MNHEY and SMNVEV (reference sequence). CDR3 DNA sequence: TGTGCCAGCACCCTTAGACAGGGGGGAAGTCCCCAGCATTTT. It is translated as CASTLRQGGSPQHF.

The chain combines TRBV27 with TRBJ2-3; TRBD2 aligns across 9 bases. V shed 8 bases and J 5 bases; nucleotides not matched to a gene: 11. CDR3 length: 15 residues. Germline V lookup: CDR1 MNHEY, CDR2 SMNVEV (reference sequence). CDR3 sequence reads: CASRSGTSFLDTQYF. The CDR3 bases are TGTGCCAGCCGATCCGGGACTAGCTTCTTAGATACGCAGTATTTT.

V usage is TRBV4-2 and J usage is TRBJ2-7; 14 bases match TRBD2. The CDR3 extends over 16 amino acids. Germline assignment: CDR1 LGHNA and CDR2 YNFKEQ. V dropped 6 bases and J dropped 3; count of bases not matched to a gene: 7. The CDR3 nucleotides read TGTGCCAGCAGACCCACCGGGACTAGCGGGAGCTACGAGCAGTACTTC. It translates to CASRPTGTSGSYEQYF.

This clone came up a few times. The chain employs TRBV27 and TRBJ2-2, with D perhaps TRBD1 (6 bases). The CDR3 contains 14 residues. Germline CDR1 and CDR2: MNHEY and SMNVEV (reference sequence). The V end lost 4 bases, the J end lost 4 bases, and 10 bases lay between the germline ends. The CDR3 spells CASSYRVFTGELFF. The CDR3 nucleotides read TGTGCCAGCAGTTACAGGGTTTTCACCGGGGAGCTGTTTTTT.

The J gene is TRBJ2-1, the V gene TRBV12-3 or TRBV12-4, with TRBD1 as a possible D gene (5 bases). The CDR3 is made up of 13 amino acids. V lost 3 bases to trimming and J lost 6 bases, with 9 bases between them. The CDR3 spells CASSLSQGNEQFF. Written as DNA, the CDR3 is TGTGCCAGCAGTTTGAGCCAGGGCAATGAGCAGTTCTTC.

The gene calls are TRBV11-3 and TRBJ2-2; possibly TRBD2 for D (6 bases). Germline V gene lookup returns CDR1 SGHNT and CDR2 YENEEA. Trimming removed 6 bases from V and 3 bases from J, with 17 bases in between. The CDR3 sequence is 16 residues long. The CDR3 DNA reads TGTGCCAGCAGTAAGGAAGGCGGGATTTACACCGGGGAGCTGTTTTTT. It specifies CASSKEGGIYTGELFF.

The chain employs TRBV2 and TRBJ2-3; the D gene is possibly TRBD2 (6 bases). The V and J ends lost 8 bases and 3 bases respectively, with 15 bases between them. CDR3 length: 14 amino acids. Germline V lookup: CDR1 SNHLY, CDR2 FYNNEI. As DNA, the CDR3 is TGTGCCAGCGAACCCCAGCGGGTAACAGATACGCAGTATTTT. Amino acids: CASEPQRVTDTQYF.

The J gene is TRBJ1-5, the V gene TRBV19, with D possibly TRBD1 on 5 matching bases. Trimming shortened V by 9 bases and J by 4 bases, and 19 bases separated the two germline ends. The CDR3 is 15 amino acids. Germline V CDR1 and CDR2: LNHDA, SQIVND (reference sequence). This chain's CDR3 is CASKRTGVTNQPQHF. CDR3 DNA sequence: TGTGCCAGCAAGAGGACGGGGGTCACAAATCAGCCCCAGCATTTT.

In nucleotides, the CDR3 is TGTGCCAGCAGTGATCAAGGCCTCGGGACAGGGGAACGCACTGAAGCTTTCTTT. Encoded protein: CASSDQGLGTGERTEAFF. The rearrangement joins TRBV2 to TRBJ1-1; 10 positions agree with TRBD1. The CDR3 is 18 residues long. V was pared by 3 bases and J by 4 bases, with 14 bases of the junction left unmatched. The germline V gene has CDR1 SNHLY and CDR2 FYNNEI.

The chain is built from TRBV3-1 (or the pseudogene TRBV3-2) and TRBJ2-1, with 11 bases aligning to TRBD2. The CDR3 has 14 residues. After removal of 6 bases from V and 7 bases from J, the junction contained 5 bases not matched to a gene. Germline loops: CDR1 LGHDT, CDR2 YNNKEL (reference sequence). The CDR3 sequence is CASRTTSGINEQFF. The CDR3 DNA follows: TGTGCCAGCAGAACGACTAGCGGGATAAATGAGCAGTTCTTC.

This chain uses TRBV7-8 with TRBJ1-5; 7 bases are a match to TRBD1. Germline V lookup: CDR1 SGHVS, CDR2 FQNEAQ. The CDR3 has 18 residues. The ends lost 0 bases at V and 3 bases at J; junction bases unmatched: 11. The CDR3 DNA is TGTGCCAGCAGCTTAGCGGAGGCTACAGGGGCCCCCAATCAGCCCCAGCATTTT. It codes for CASSLAEATGAPNQPQHF.

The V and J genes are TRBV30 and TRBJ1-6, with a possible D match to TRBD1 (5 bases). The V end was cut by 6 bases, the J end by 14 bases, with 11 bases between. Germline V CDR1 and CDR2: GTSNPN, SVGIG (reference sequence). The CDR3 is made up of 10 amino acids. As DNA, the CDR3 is TGTGCCTGTGACAGAGGAGCCCTCCACTTT. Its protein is CACDRGALHF.

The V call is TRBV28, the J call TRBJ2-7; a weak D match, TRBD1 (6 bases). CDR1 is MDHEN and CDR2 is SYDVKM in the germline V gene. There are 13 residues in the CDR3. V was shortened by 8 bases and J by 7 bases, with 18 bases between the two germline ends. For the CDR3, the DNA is TGTGCCAGCGAACGACCAGGGGCGCAAGAGCAGTACTTC. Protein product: CASERPGAQEQYF.

For the CDR3, the DNA is TGTGCCAGCAGTTCCAAAATGCGGGGCTCCTATAATTCACCCCTCCACTTT. Amino acid sequence: CASSSKMRGSYNSPLHF. The gene calls are TRBV27 and TRBJ1-6, with D unresolved. With 4 bases removed from V and 0 bases from J, the gap between germline ends came to 13 bases. This CDR3 is built from 17 residues. From germline, CDR1 is MNHEY and CDR2 SMNVEV (reference sequence).

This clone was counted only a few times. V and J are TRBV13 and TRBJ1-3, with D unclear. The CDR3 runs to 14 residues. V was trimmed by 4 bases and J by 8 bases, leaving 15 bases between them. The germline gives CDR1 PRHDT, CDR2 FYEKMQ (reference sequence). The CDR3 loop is CASSYRGLGDTIYF. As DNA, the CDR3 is TGTGCCAGCAGCTATAGAGGCCTCGGAGACACCATATATTTT.

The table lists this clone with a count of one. The CDR3 spells CSVEGAGREQYF. CDR3 DNA: TGCAGCGTTGAAGGGGCAGGGCGAGAGCAGTACTTC. The rearrangement links TRBV29-1 to TRBJ2-7; maybe TRBD1 (5 bases). V was pared by 1 base and J by 7 bases, with 11 bases between. CDR1 and CDR2 (germline): SQVTM, ANQGSEA. The CDR3 covers 12 residues.

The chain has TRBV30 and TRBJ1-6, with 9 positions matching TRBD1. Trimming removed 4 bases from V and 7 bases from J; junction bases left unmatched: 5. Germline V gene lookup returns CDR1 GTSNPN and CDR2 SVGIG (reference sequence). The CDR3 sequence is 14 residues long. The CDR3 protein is CAWTRTGANSPLHF. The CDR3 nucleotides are TGTGCCTGGACTAGGACAGGGGCGAATTCACCCCTCCACTTT.

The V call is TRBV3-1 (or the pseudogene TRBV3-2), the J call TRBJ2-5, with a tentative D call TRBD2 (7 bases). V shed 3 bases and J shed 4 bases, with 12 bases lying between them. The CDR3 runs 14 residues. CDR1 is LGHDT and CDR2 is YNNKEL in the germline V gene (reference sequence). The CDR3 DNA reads TGTGCCAGCAGCCAGGGGAGGGGGGCAGAGACCCAGTACTTC. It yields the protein CASSQGRGAETQYF.

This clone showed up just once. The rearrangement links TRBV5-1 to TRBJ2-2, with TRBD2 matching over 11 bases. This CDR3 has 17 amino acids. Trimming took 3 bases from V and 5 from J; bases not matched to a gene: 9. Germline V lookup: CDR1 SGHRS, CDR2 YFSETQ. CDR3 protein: CASSSFTGTSGTGELFF. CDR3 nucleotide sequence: TGCGCCAGCAGCTCCTTTACCGGGACTAGCGGTACCGGGGAGCTGTTTTTT. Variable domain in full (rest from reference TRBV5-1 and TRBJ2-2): KAGVTQTPRYLIKTRGQQVTLSCSPISGHRSVSWYQQTPGQGLQFLFEYFSETQRNKGNFPGRFSGRQFSNSRSEMNVSTLELGDSALYLCASSSFTGTSGTGELFFGEGSRLTVL.

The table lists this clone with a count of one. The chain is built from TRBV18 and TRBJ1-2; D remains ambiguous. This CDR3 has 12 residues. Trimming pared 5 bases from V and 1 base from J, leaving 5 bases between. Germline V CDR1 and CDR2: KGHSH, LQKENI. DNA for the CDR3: TGTGCCAGCTCAAGCTTTAACTATGGCTACACCTTC. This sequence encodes CASSSFNYGYTF. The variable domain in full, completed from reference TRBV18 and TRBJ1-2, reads NAGVMQNPRHLVRRRGQEARLRCSPMKGHSHVYWYRQLPEEGLKFMVYLQKENIIDESGMPKERFSAEFPKEGPSILRIQQVVRGDSAAYFCASSSFNYGYTFGSGTRLTVV.

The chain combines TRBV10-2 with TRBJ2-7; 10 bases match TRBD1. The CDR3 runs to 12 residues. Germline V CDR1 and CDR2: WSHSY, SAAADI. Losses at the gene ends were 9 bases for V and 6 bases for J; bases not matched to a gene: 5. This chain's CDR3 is CASSRDRGEQYF. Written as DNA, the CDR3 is TGCGCCAGTTCCAGGGACAGGGGCGAGCAGTACTTC.

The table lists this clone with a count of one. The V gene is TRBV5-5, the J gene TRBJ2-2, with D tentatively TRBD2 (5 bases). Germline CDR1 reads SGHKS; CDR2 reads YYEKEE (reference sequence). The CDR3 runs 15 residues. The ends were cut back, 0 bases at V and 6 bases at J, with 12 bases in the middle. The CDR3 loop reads CASSLGDEEAGELFF. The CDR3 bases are TGTGCCAGCAGCTTGGGGGATGAGGAGGCCGGGGAGCTGTTTTTT.

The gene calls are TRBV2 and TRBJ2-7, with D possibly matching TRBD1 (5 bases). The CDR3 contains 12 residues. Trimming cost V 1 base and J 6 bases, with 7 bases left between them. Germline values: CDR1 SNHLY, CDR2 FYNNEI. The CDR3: CASSEGQGEQYF. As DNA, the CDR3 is TGTGCCAGCAGTGAAGGCCAGGGCGAGCAGTACTTC. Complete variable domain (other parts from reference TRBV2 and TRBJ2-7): EPEVTQTPSHQVTQMGQEVILRCVPISNHLYFYWYRQILGQKVEFLVSFYNNEISEKSEIFDDQFSVERPDGSNFTLKIRSTKLEDSAMYFCASSEGQGEQYFGPGTRLTVT.

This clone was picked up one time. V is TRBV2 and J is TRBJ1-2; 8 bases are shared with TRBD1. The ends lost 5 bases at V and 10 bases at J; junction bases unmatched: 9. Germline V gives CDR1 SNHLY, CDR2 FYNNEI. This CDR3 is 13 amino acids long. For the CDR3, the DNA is TGTGCCAGCAGTTTGACAGGGGAAGGATTCTACACCTTC. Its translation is CASSLTGEGFYTF.

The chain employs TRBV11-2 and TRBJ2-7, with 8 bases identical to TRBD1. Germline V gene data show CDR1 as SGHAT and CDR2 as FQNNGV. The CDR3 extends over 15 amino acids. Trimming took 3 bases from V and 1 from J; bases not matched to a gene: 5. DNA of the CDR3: TGTGCCAGCAGCTTTGGGACAGGTCGTTCCTACGAGCAGTACTTC. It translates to CASSFGTGRSYEQYF.

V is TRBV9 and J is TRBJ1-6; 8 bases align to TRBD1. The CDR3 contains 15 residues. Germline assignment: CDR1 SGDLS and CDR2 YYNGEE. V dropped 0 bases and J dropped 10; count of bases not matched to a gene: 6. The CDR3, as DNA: TGTGCCAGCAGCGTAGAACAGGGGGAACACTCACCCCTCCACTTT. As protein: CASSVEQGEHSPLHF.

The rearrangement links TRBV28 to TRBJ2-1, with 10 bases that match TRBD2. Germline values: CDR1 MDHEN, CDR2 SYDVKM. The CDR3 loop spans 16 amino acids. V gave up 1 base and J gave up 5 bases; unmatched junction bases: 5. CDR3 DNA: TGTGCCAGCAGTTTATCAACCGGGACTAGCGACAATGAGCAGTTCTTC. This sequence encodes CASSLSTGTSDNEQFF.